This T cell receptor (beta chain) appears in the sequencing data of a study of PD-1 blockade in mismatch repair-deficient tumors. Study-wide background: Patients had about 13 mismatch repair-deficient cancer types and were previously treated and progressing.

A remark on this clone: The antigen is unknown.

Every patient had mismatch repair deficiency by PCR or immunohistochemistry. TCR sequencing covered a few patients who responded to pembrolizumab. The method was immunoSEQ multiplex PCR; TCRdb's version includes in-frame clones alone and lacks a portion of them. The data show around 38,000 clones, with about 76% seen just once and roughly 23% held by the top ten. Study observations and caveats: Tumor-resident clones, often undetectable pretreatment in blood, expanded then contracted after pembrolizumab.

The sequence came from an adult with mismatch repair-deficient cancer. Here the sequenced sample was peripheral blood, taken 4 weeks after starting pembrolizumab.

The CDR3 DNA reads as TGTGCCAGCACCCGCCCGGAATTGGGGGATGAGCAGTTCTTC. It encodes CASTRPELGDEQFF. The chain has TRBV6-5 and TRBJ2-1; D assignment may be TRBD1 or TRBD2 (5 bases each). CDR3 size: 14 residues. CDR1 and CDR2 (germline): MNHEY, SVGAGI. V lost 7 bases to trimming and J lost 8 bases, with 18 bases between them.